A single sample gave rise to the 5 T cell receptor beta chains below, sequenced in a study of shared clonotypes between healthy human individuals. Clones were sequenced by immunoSEQ multiplex PCR, and TCRdb holds only the in-frame ones, with some missing. This table holds some 2,500,000 clones, more than 85% found once. The sample taken for sequencing was naive CD4+ T cells from PBMCs. Subset noted: CD45RA+ positively selected. These receptors were collected from a man in his late teens or twenties in good health. Some clones in this sample may be carry-over from other donors' samples.

This chain uses TRBV11-2 with TRBJ1-1; 10 nucleotides align to TRBD1. There are 14 residues in the CDR3. J lost 1 base, V lost 4 bases, and 0 bases had no gene match. Per the germline V gene, CDR1 is SGHAT and CDR2 is FQNNGV. The CDR3 DNA follows: TGTGCCAGCAGCTGGGACAGGGGGAACACTGAAGCTTTCTTT. Residues: CASSWDRGNTEAFF.

The V and J genes are TRBV19 and TRBJ1-2, with 7 bases that match TRBD1. With V trimmed by 5 bases and J by 7 bases, 16 bases remained unmatched. The CDR3 has 16 amino acids. Germline-derived CDR1 and CDR2 are LNHDA and SQIVND (reference sequence). CDR3 sequence reads: CASSPDRDRSLGGYTF. The CDR3 region has the DNA TGTGCCAGTAGTCCGGACCGGGACAGATCCCTCGGTGGCTACACCTTC.

Note on this clone: Germline and junction disagree at one end, which may indicate a read error. This rearrangement joins TRBV6-1 to TRBJ2-7; D could derive from TRBD1 or TRBD2 (6 bases each). The CDR3 contains 13 residues. CDR1 MNHNS and CDR2 SASEGT come from the germline V gene. DNA of the CDR3: TGTGCCAGCAGTGAAAGGGAGGCAGGGGCCACCAACTTC. Residues: CASSEREAGATNF.

For the CDR3, the DNA is TGTGCCAGCAGTTTATCCTGGGACAGGGGGCCCAACAATGAGCAGTTCTTC. Its protein product is CASSLSWDRGPNNEQFF. The V and J genes are TRBV28 and TRBJ2-1, with 12 bases matching TRBD1. The germline gives CDR1 MDHEN, CDR2 SYDVKM. This CDR3 spans 17 amino acids. The J segment lost 5 bases and the V segment lost 1 base, leaving 6 bases of the junction unmatched.

The rearrangement joins TRBV5-1 to TRBJ2-1; TRBD2 aligns across 11 bases. The CDR3 has 15 amino acids. V dropped 4 bases and J dropped 5; count of bases not matched to a gene: 5. Germline CDR1 reads SGHRS; CDR2 reads YFSETQ. The CDR3 DNA follows: TGCGCCAGCAGCCCCCAGGGACTAGCGGACAATGAGCAGTTCTTC. Translated, it gives CASSPQGLADNEQFF.